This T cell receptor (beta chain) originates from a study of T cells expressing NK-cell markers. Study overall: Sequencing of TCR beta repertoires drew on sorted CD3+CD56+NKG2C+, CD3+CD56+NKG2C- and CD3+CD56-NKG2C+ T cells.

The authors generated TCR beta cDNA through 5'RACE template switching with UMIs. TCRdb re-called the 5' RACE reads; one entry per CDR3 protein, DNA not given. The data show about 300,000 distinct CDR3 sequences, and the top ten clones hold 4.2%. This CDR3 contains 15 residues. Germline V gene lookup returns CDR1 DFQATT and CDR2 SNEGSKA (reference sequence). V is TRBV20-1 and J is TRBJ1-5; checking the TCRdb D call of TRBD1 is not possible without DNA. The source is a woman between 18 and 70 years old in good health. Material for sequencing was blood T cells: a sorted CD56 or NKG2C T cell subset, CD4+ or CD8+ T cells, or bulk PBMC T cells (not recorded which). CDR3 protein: CSARDPETNNQPQHF.